This entry features one TCR beta chain sequence. The table lists this clonotype with a few counts. Its target antigen remains unknown. There are no base qualities to consult, and no much larger clone falls within one base. This entry comes from a study of T cell repertoires in cytomegalovirus infection (dated by TCRdb to the late 2010s). Looking at the study overall: The peptide stimulations were aimed at well-studied HLA-B-restricted epitopes as well as recently identified HLA-C-restricted CMV epitopes, whose presentation resists viral immunomodulation. The HLA type of each donor mattered for the analysis, because public TCR beta signatures pointed to carriage of CMV infection along with the matching HLA type. Study-wide findings and limitations: In both this cohort and an independent roughly 400-donor cohort, the cumulative frequency of public TCR beta family members distinguished carriers of CMV infection plus the relevant HLA type. The ex vivo response was dominated by HLA-C-restricted CMV-specific TCR beta clonotypes, which also provided the single most frequent clonotype in two of eight donors.

Explained via the paper, the treatment or condition label denotes: in vitro stimulation with specific CMV peptide epitopes to enrich CMV-specific T cells. The reads were generated on an Illumina HiSeq 1500. TCRdb trimmed the raw reads at Q25, called clones with MiXCR and kept productive beta chains. CDR3 protein duplicates are merged, each entry listing the most common genes and DNA. The sample contains hundreds of thousands of distinct CDR3 sequences, approximately 31% of them found a single time. In total, the top ten clones hold roughly 13% of the sample. The CDR3 goes from the cysteine to the phenylalanine over 13 residues. Solely the CDR3 DNA is kept, with 39 bases framed from the first base. Trimming leaves V shorter by 5 bases and J shorter by 4 bases, with the junction holding 3 bases beyond the gene matches. As encoded in the germline V gene, CDR1 is SGHVS while CDR2 is FNYEAQ.

The chain is encoded by TRBV7-6 joined to TRBJ2-7, with 9 central nucleotides matching TRBD2. Sequencing used cultured CD8+ T cells from PBMCs, obtained from culture after CMV antigen stimulation. This receptor was obtained from a human donor in good health (CMV status not recorded). Some clones in this sample may be carry-over from other donors' samples. CDR3 protein: CASSPTSGYEQYF. The DNA reads as follows: TGTGCCAGCAGCCCGACTAGCGGATACGAGCAGTACTTC.